Below are 23 T cell receptor beta chains sequenced from a single sample in a study of shared clonotypes between healthy human individuals. Here immunoSEQ multiplex PCR was the method, and the copy in TCRdb shows in-frame clones only, minus some. Altogether 760,000 or so clones are present, just over 95% being singletons, with the ten largest covering approximately 0.2%. CD45RO negativity and positive selection for CCR7 defined naive CD8 cells, a population that excluded terminally differentiated effector memory CD45RA+ cells. The sequenced sample consisted of naive CD8+ T cells sorted from blood. The receptors come from a man aged 25 to 45 in good health.

The genes are TRBV6-1 and TRBJ2-7; 9 bases map to TRBD1. Germline-derived CDR1 and CDR2 are MNHNS and SASEGT. Unmatched junction bases numbered 3, after V lost 4 bases and J lost 5 bases. The CDR3 has 13 amino acids. The DNA of the CDR3 is TGTGCCAGCAGTGGGTGGGACAGGGACGAGCAGTACTTC. It encodes CASSGWDRDEQYF.

The genes are TRBV6-5 and TRBJ2-1, with 7 nucleotides matching TRBD2. CDR1 is MNHEY, CDR2 SVGAGI, per germline. The CDR3 runs to 15 residues. V shed 5 bases and J 0 bases; nucleotides not matched to a gene: 4. The CDR3 region is CASSNSGNSYNEQFF. CDR3 DNA sequence: TGTGCCAGCAGTAACAGCGGGAACTCCTACAATGAGCAGTTCTTC.

The gene calls are TRBV27 and TRBJ1-2, with D possibly TRBD1 on 5 matching bases. The V gene's germline CDR1 is MNHEY and CDR2 SMNVEV (reference sequence). Trimming cost V 3 bases and J 5 bases, with 10 bases left between them. The CDR3 length is 13 residues. For the CDR3, the DNA is TGTGCCAGCAGTTTCACGGGGCTTTATGGCTACACCTTC. Residues: CASSFTGLYGYTF.

The V call is TRBV28, the J call TRBJ1-5, with a possible D match to TRBD1 (5 bases). The CDR3 covers 13 residues. CDR1 and CDR2 (germline): MDHEN, SYDVKM. With 3 bases removed from V and 7 bases from J, the gap between germline ends came to 10 bases. The CDR3 DNA is TGTGCCAGCAGTTTGGGTTGGGGGCAGCCCCAGCATTTT. This encodes CASSLGWGQPQHF.

V and J are TRBV4-1 and TRBJ1-2, with D tentatively TRBD1 (5 bases). The germline gives CDR1 MGHRA, CDR2 YSYEKL. V was clipped by 1 base and J by 8 bases, with 17 bases between them. The CDR3 totals 15 residues. The CDR3 sequence: CASSQGGGPGRGYTF. Here the CDR3 DNA reads TGCGCCAGCAGCCAAGGAGGTGGGCCGGGACGAGGCTACACCTTC.

With respect to this clone: A junction end diverges from the germline sequence, so it may reflect a read error. This chain joins TRBV5-6 and TRBJ2-3; 8 bases align to TRBD2. This CDR3 is built from 16 residues. Germline V gene sequence: CDR1 SGHDT, CDR2 YYEEEE. The CDR3 loop is CTSSSDRTSQPDTQYF. CDR3 coding DNA: TGTACCAGCAGCTCCGACCGGACTAGCCAACCAGATACGCAGTATTTT.

Points on this clone: Other DNA variants within this sample encode the same CDR3. The V gene is TRBV28, the J gene TRBJ2-7; D is perhaps TRBD1 or TRBD2 (5 bases each). Germline V gives CDR1 MDHEN, CDR2 SYDVKM. Trimming took off 6 bases at V and 0 bases at J, with 9 bases between the two ends. The CDR3 spans 13 residues. Here the CDR3 reads CASRRDGSYEQYF. The CDR3, as DNA: TGTGCCAGCAGAAGGGACGGCTCCTACGAGCAGTACTTC.

The CDR3: CASSYSGLAGFNEQFF. In nucleotides, the CDR3 is TGTGCCAGCAGCTATTCTGGACTAGCGGGATTCAATGAGCAGTTCTTC. V is TRBV7-2 and J is TRBJ2-1; 12 bases agree with TRBD2. The CDR3 totals 16 residues. With 4 bases clipped from V and 6 bases from J, the junction kept 7 bases outside the gene matches. CDR1 and CDR2 from the germline V gene are SGHTA and FQGNSA. Full variable domain (rest looked up from reference TRBV7-2 and TRBJ2-1): GAGVSQSPSNKVTEKGKDVELRCDPISGHTALYWYRQSLGQGLEFLIYFQGNSAPDKSGLPSDRFSAERTGGSVSTLTIQRTQQEDSAVYLCASSYSGLAGFNEQFFGPGTRLTVL.

The J gene is TRBJ2-7, the V gene TRBV7-2; TRBD1 matches 9 bases. The J segment lost 1 base and the V segment lost 1 base, leaving 2 bases of the junction unmatched. Germline V gene data show CDR1 as SGHTA and CDR2 as FQGNSA. The CDR3 totals 15 residues. CDR3: CASSLGTGESYEQYF. CDR3 nucleotide sequence: TGTGCCAGCAGCTTAGGGACAGGGGAATCCTACGAGCAGTACTTC.

In nucleotides, the CDR3 is TGCAGCGTCCGAGAACCCAGGGGGACAGGGGTTCTAGCGGGGGCCTACAATGAGCAGTTCTTC. This codes for CSVREPRGTGVLAGAYNEQFF. This chain joins TRBV29-1 and TRBJ2-1; D may match TRBD1 or TRBD2 (10 bases each). Germline values: CDR1 SQVTM, CDR2 ANQGSEA. V lost 6 bases and J lost 2, with 35 bases in between. This CDR3 has 21 residues.

This chain uses TRBV4-1 with TRBJ2-1; D unresolved. Trimming took 2 bases from V and 0 from J, leaving 11 bases between them. Germline assignment: CDR1 MGHRA and CDR2 YSYEKL. This CDR3 is 16 amino acids long. The CDR3: CASSQLGSSSYNEQFF. In nucleotides, the CDR3 is TGCGCCAGCAGCCAATTGGGAAGTAGCTCCTACAATGAGCAGTTCTTC.

V gene TRBV27 combines with J gene TRBJ1-2, with D possibly being TRBD1 (6 bases). CDR3 size: 13 residues. V lost 2 bases, J lost 8 bases, and 12 bases lay in between. Germline loops: CDR1 MNHEY, CDR2 SMNVEV (reference sequence). The CDR3 DNA follows: TGTGCCAGCAGTTTAACAGGGACGGACGGCTACACCTTC. The encoded protein is CASSLTGTDGYTF.

Only a few counts were recorded for this clone. The chain recombines TRBV7-2 with TRBJ2-7, with 13 bases fitting TRBD2. The CDR3 spans 16 residues. The germline V gene has CDR1 SGHTA and CDR2 FQGNSA. V lost 1 base, J lost 4 bases, and 4 bases stayed unmatched. In DNA form, the CDR3 reads TGTGCCAGCAGCTTAGAGGGGACTAGCGGGAAATACGAGCAGTACTTC. Translated: CASSLEGTSGKYEQYF. Together with reference TRBV7-2 and TRBJ2-7, the CDR3 gives the full variable domain: GAGVSQSPSNKVTEKGKDVELRCDPISGHTALYWYRQSLGQGLEFLIYFQGNSAPDKSGLPSDRFSAERTGGSVSTLTIQRTQQEDSAVYLCASSLEGTSGKYEQYFGPGTRLTVT.

V is TRBV6-1 and J is TRBJ2-7, with no clear D. The CDR3 totals 14 residues. Germline CDR1 reads MNHNS; CDR2 reads SASEGT. V was trimmed by 0 bases and J by 6 bases, leaving 12 bases between them. In DNA, the CDR3 is TGTGCCAGCAGTGAAGCGCTTCTTCCCGGCGAGCAGTACTTC. It translates to CASSEALLPGEQYF.

The rearrangement links TRBV5-1 to TRBJ2-3; D call uncertain. CDR1 and CDR2 (germline): SGHRS, YFSETQ. The CDR3 runs 17 residues. Trimming stripped 4 bases from V and 0 bases from J, with 18 bases between. This CDR3 reads CASSHPLRRTSTDTQYF. Written as DNA, the CDR3 is TGCGCCAGCAGCCACCCTTTGCGGAGAACTAGCACAGATACGCAGTATTTT.

This rearrangement joins TRBV14 to TRBJ1-3; no reliable D call. The CDR3 runs to 14 residues. V lost 3 bases to trimming and J lost 4 bases, with 10 bases between them. Per germline, CDR1 SGHDN and CDR2 FVKESK. Written as DNA, the CDR3 is TGTGCCAGCAGCCACGGGATTCCCGGAAACACCATATATTTT. It is translated as CASSHGIPGNTIYF.

V is TRBV4-2 and J is TRBJ2-1; the D is unclear. The CDR3 has 13 amino acids. CDR1 LGHNA and CDR2 YNFKEQ come from the germline V gene. With 1 base removed from V and 11 bases from J, the gap between germline ends came to 12 bases. CDR3 DNA sequence: TGTGCCAGCAGCCAAGGAAGGTTCCGTAAGCAGTTCTTC. Residues: CASSQGRFRKQFF.

The chain couples TRBV27 to TRBJ2-1, with D tentatively TRBD2 (5 bases). V lost 0 bases, J lost 0 bases, and 12 bases lay in between. The germline CDR1 and CDR2 sequences are MNHEY and SMNVEV (reference sequence). CDR3 length: 17 residues. CDR3 sequence (DNA): TGTGCCAGCAGTTTATCTCCCGGCGGGCGCTCCTACAATGAGCAGTTCTTC. Translated, it gives CASSLSPGGRSYNEQFF.

This chain joins TRBV27 and TRBJ2-1; 13 bases are a match to TRBD2. With 6 bases clipped from V and 3 bases from J, the junction kept 2 bases outside the gene matches. The CDR3 has 15 amino acids. The germline V gene encodes CDR1 MNHEY and CDR2 SMNVEV (reference sequence). CDR3 bases: TGTGCCAGCAGGGGGACTAGCGGGAACTACAATGAGCAGTTCTTC. As protein: CASRGTSGNYNEQFF.

Turning to this clone: Within the sample, other DNA sequences also encode this same CDR3. V is TRBV7-8 and J is TRBJ2-3; no firm D call. Germline loops: CDR1 SGHVS, CDR2 FQNEAQ. CDR3 length: 13 amino acids. Trimming pared 1 base from V and 6 bases from J, leaving 8 bases between. This chain's CDR3 is CASSLGVSDTQYF. The CDR3 DNA follows: TGTGCCAGCAGCTTAGGGGTCTCCGATACGCAGTATTTT.

V gene TRBV27 combines with J gene TRBJ2-1; D ambiguous. Germline loops: CDR1 MNHEY, CDR2 SMNVEV (reference sequence). Trimming removed 7 bases from V and 3 bases from J, with 19 bases in between. This CDR3 region has 16 residues. CDR3 DNA sequence: TGTGCCAGCACCGCATCGGTAGGGTACAGCTACAATGAGCAGTTCTTC. It encodes CASTASVGYSYNEQFF.

Regarding this clone: The sample carries other DNA sequences with the same CDR3. The chain employs TRBV7-9 and TRBJ2-3, with no clear D. This CDR3 comprises 14 residues. With 1 base removed from V and 0 bases from J, the gap between germline ends came to 5 bases. CDR1 is SEHNR and CDR2 is FQNEAQ in the germline V gene (reference sequence). CDR3 nucleotides: TGTGCCAGCAGCTTAGAGGGCAGCACAGATACGCAGTATTTT. Its protein product is CASSLEGSTDTQYF.

The chain couples TRBV2 to TRBJ1-4; tentatively, D is TRBD1 (5 bases). There are 12 residues in the CDR3. Trimming pared 5 bases from V and 8 bases from J, leaving 9 bases between. Germline loops: CDR1 SNHLY, CDR2 FYNNEI. CDR3 DNA: TGTGCCAGCAGTAGGGAGGGGGAAAAACTGTTTTTT. Residues: CASSREGEKLFF.